The present entry profiles one T cell receptor beta chain with its context. Authors' data handling: For nucleated cells, counts were estimated from reference gene primer amplification. Method: immunoSEQ multiplex PCR; TCRdb's copy keeps in-frame clones and lacks some. The V and J calls and clone size come from that table; D and trimming were worked out from the DNA. This sample has roughly 100,000 clones, with roughly 80% found just once. This entry is derived from a study of blood T cell repertoires in COVID-19. Study-level information: The samples span acute and convalescent COVID-19 from the United States, Italy and Spain. Sources were T cells, B-cell-depleted T cells, or PBMCs; the material itself was cDNA or gDNA.

Germline V CDR1 and CDR2: MNHNS, SASEGT. J gave up 3 bases and V 2 bases, and 3 bases lay outside the gene matches. This CDR3 is 14 amino acids long. The sample taken for sequencing was peripheral blood. The clonotype was recovered from a man aged 55-75 years with acute or convalescent COVID-19. This chain uses TRBV6-1 with TRBJ1-1; 7 nucleotides agree with TRBD1. The CDR3 coding sequence is TGTGCCAGCAGTGAATACAGGGGCGACACTGAAGCTTTCTTT. Translating gives CASSEYRGDTEAFF.